The rows below give T cell receptor beta chains drawn from one sample of a study of CD4 T cells in relation to SARS-CoV-2 and coronaviruses. TCRdb's copy holds only in-frame clones and misses some; the assay was immunoSEQ multiplex PCR. The table records roughly 26,000 clones, 75% of them present only once. The antigens these receptors bind are not known. Sequenced input: CD4+ T cells from PBMCs, cultured in vitro. Every receptor here comes from a human donor in good health. The CDR3 runs from the conserved cysteine through the conserved F or W. Fields, in order: V gene, J gene, clone size, CDR3 protein. Clone size is stated in some rows and not others, as once, few, many or a class when expanded.

V gene: TRBV3-1/TRBV3-2; J gene: TRBJ2-7; clone size: -; CDR3 protein: CASSLPTDTYEQYF
V gene: TRBV7-9; J gene: TRBJ1-1; clone size: few; CDR3 protein: CASSLSGRHTEAFF
V gene: TRBV3-1/TRBV3-2; J gene: TRBJ1-2; clone size: -; CDR3 protein: CASSQVGAGYGYTF
V gene: TRBV7-2; J gene: TRBJ2-1; clone size: -; CDR3 protein: CASSLPGGRYEQFF
V gene: TRBV6-5; J gene: TRBJ1-4; clone size: -; CDR3 protein: CASSYYGEKLFF
V gene: TRBV6-5; J gene: TRBJ1-3; clone size: -; CDR3 protein: CASSSPGQGTNTIYF
V gene: TRBV2; J gene: TRBJ2-5; clone size: -; CDR3 protein: CARASGNLSRETQYF
V gene: TRBV6-5; J gene: TRBJ1-1; clone size: -; CDR3 protein: CASSTQPRTPPFF
V gene: TRBV12-3/TRBV12-4; J gene: TRBJ1-2; clone size: -; CDR3 protein: CASSPSGNGYTF
V gene: TRBV6-2/TRBV6-3; J gene: TRBJ1-1; clone size: few; CDR3 protein: CASSLARVSMNTEAFF
V gene: TRBV19; J gene: TRBJ1-1; clone size: -; CDR3 protein: CASSMRNTEAFF
V gene: TRBV9; J gene: TRBJ1-4; clone size: -; CDR3 protein: CASSAGYRGEKLFF
V gene: TRBV6-2/TRBV6-3; J gene: TRBJ2-7; clone size: -; CDR3 protein: CASSYIGDEQYF
V gene: TRBV6-6; J gene: TRBJ2-2; clone size: -; CDR3 protein: CASSPLYEGARTGELFF
V gene: TRBV5-5; J gene: TRBJ2-1; clone size: few; CDR3 protein: CASDRSQSGDNEQFF
V gene: TRBV19; J gene: TRBJ2-1; clone size: once; CDR3 protein: CASSLQGIGAYNEQFF
V gene: TRBV2; J gene: TRBJ2-4; clone size: -; CDR3 protein: CASSSGTLLAKNIQYF
V gene: TRBV3-1/TRBV3-2; J gene: TRBJ2-7; clone size: -; CDR3 protein: CASSPGPGSYEQYF
V gene: TRBV6-5; J gene: TRBJ2-1; clone size: -; CDR3 protein: CASSYLGGPVNEQFF
V gene: TRBV2; J gene: TRBJ2-5; clone size: -; CDR3 protein: CASRNRQGQETQYF
V gene: TRBV11-2; J gene: TRBJ1-6; clone size: -; CDR3 protein: CASSLMGESPLHF
V gene: TRBV10-3; J gene: TRBJ2-1; clone size: -; CDR3 protein: CAINMDRGNNEQFF